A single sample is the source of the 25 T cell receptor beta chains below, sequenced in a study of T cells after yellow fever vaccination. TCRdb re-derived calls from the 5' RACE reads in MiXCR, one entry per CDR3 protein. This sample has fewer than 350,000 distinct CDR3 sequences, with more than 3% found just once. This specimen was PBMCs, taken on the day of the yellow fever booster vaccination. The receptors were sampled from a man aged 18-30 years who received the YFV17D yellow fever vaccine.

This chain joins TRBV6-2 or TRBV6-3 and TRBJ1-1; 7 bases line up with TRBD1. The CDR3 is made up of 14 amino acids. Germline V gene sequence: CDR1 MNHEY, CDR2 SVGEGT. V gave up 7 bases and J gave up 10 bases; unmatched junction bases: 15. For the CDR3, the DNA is TGTGCCAGCATCAACACCCCCCGCGACAGGGCAGCTTTCTTT. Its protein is CASINTPRDRAAFF.

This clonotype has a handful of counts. The CDR3 region is CASSWTDYNEQFF. The CDR3 DNA sequence: TGTGCCAGCAGTTGGACAGACTACAATGAGCAGTTCTTC. The chain couples TRBV28 to TRBJ2-1; D is perhaps TRBD1 (6 bases). This CDR3 has 13 amino acids. Per germline, CDR1 MDHEN and CDR2 SYDVKM. V lost 4 bases and J 3 bases, leaving 7 bases between the germline ends.

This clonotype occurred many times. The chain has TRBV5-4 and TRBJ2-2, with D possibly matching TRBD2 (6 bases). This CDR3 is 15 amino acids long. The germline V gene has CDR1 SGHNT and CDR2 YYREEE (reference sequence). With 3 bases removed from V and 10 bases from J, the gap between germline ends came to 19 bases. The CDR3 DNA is TGTGCCAGCAGCTACGGGGCTGGCGGGGACGAGGAGCTGTTTTTT. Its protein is CASSYGAGGDEELFF.

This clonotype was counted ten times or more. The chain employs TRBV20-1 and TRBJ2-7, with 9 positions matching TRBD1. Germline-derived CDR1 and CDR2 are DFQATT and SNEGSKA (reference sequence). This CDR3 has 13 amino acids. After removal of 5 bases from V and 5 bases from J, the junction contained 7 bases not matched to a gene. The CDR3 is CSAPLQGADEQYF. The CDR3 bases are TGCAGTGCTCCCTTACAGGGGGCAGACGAGCAGTACTTC.

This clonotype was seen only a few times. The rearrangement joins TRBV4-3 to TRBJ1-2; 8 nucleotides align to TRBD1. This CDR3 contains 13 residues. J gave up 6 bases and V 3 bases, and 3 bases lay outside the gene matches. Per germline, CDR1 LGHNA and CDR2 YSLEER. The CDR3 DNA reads TGCGCCAGCAGCCAGGAGACAGGGGATGGCTACACCTTC. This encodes CASSQETGDGYTF.

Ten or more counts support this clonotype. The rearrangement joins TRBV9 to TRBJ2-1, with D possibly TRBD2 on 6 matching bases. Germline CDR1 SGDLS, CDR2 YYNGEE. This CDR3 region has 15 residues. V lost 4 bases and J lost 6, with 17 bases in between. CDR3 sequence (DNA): TGTGCCAGCAGCAACCACCCTGGACTATCCAATGAGCAGTTCTTC. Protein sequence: CASSNHPGLSNEQFF.

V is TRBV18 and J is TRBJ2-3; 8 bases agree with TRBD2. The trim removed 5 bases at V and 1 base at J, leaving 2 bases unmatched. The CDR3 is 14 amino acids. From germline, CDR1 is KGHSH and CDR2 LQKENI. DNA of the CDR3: TGTGCCAGCTCAGAACTAGCGGGCACAGATACGCAGTATTTT. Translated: CASSELAGTDTQYF.

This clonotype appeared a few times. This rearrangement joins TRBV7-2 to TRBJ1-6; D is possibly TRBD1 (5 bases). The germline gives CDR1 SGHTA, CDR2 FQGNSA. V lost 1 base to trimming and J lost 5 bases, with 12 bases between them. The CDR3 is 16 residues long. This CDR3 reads CASSLVGGTNNSPLHF. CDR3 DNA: TGTGCCAGCAGCTTAGTCGGGGGAACCAATAATTCACCCCTCCACTTT. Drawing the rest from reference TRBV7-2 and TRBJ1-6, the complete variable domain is GAGVSQSPSNKVTEKGKDVELRCDPISGHTALYWYRQSLGQGLEFLIYFQGNSAPDKSGLPSDRFSAERTGGSVSTLTIQRTQQEDSAVYLCASSLVGGTNNSPLHFGNGTRLTVT.

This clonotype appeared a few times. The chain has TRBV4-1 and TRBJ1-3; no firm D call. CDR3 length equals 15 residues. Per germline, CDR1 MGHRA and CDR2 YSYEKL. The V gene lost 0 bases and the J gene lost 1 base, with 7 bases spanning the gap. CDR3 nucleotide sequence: TGCGCCAGCAGCCAAGAAGAAAGATCTGGAAACACCATATATTTT. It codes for CASSQEERSGNTIYF.

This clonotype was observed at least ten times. The CDR3: CASSTTGSGNTIYF. The CDR3 DNA follows: TGTGCCAGCAGCACCACAGGCTCTGGAAACACCATATATTTT. The chain employs TRBV12-3 or TRBV12-4 and TRBJ1-3; tentative D call: TRBD1 (5 bases). The CDR3 loop spans 14 amino acids. V lost 6 bases to trimming and J lost 0 bases, with 9 bases between them.

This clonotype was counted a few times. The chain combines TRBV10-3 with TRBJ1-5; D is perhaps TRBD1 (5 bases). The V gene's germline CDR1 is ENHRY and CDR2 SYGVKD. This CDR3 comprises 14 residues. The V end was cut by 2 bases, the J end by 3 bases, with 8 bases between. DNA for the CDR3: TGTGCCATCAGTGAGGACAGACACAATCAGCCCCAGCATTTT. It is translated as CAISEDRHNQPQHF.

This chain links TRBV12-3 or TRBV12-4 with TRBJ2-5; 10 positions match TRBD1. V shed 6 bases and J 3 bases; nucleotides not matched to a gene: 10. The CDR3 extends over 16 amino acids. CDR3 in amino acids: CASRSLGTGAEETQYF. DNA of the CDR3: TGTGCCAGCAGGAGCCTTGGGACAGGGGCCGAAGAGACCCAGTACTTC.

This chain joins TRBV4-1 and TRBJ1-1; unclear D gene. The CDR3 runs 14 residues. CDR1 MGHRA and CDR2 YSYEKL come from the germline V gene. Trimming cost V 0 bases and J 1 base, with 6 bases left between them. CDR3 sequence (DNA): TGCGCCAGCAGCCAAGAAGCACCGAACACTGAAGCTTTCTTT. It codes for CASSQEAPNTEAFF.

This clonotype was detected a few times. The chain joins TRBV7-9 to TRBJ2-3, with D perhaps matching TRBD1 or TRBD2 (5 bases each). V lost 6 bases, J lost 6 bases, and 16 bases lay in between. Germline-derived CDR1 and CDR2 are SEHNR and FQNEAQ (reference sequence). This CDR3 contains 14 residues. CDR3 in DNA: TGTGCCAGCAGTGGGGGTAGTTACCCGGATACGCAGTATTTT. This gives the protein CASSGGSYPDTQYF. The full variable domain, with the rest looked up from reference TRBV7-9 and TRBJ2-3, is DTGVSQNPRHKITKRGQNVTFRCDPISEHNRLYWYRQTLGQGPEFLTYFQNEAQLEKSRLLSDRFSAERPKGSFSTLEIQRTEQGDSAMYLCASSGGSYPDTQYFGPGTRLTVL.

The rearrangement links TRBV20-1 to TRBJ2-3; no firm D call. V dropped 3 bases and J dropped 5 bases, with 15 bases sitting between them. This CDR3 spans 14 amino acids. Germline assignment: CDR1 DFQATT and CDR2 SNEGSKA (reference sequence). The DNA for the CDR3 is TGCAGTGCTAGGGTGACTGTCGATATAGATACGCAGTATTTT. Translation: CSARVTVDIDTQYF.

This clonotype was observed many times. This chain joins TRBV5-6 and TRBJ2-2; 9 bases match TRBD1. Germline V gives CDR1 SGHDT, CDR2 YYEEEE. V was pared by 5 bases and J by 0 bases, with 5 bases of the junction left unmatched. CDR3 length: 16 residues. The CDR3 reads CASRPRTGANTGELFF. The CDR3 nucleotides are TGTGCCAGCAGGCCCAGGACAGGGGCGAACACCGGGGAGCTGTTTTTT. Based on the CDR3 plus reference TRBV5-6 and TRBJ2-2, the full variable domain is DAGVTQSPTHLIKTRGQQVTLRCSPKSGHDTVSWYQQALGQGPQFIFQYYEEEERQRGNFPDRFSGHQFPNYSSELNVNALLLGDSALYLCASRPRTGANTGELFFGEGSRLTVL.

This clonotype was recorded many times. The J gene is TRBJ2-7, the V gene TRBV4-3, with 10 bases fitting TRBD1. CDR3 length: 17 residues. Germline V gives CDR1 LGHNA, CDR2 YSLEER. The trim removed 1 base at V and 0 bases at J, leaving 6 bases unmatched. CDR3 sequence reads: CASSQVTGGLVSYEQYF. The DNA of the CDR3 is TGCGCCAGCAGCCAAGTGACAGGGGGCCTTGTCTCCTACGAGCAGTACTTC.

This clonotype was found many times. In DNA form, the CDR3 reads TGCGCCAGCAGCCAAGATAGCAGGACGAGGCAGTTCTTC. Its protein product is CASSQDSRTRQFF. This chain connects TRBV4-1 to TRBJ2-1; D unclear. Trimming removed 0 bases from V and 12 bases from J, with 12 bases in between. The CDR3 contains 13 residues. The germline V gene encodes CDR1 MGHRA and CDR2 YSYEKL.

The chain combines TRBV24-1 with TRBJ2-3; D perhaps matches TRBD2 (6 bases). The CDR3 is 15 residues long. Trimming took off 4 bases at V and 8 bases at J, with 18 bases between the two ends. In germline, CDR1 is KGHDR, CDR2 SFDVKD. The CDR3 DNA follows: TGTGCCACCAGTGACCCGCCGGATAGGGGAGGTACGCAGTATTTT. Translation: CATSDPPDRGGTQYF.

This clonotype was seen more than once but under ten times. Here the CDR3 DNA reads TGCAGCGTTCTGTTCTACGAGCAGTACTTC. It translates to CSVLFYEQYF. The V call is TRBV29-1, the J call TRBJ2-7; D unclear. Germline V lookup: CDR1 SQVTM, CDR2 ANQGSEA. The CDR3 contains 10 residues. V gave up 5 bases and J gave up 3 bases, with 5 bases separating them.

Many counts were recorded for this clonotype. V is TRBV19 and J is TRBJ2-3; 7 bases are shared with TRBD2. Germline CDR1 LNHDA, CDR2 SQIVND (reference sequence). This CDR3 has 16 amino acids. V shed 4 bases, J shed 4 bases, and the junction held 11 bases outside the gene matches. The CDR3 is CASSTLRRGIADTQYF. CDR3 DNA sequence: TGTGCCAGTAGTACCCTGCGGCGGGGGATAGCAGATACGCAGTATTTT. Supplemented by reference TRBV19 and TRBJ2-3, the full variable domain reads DGGITQSPKYLFRKEGQNVTLSCEQNLNHDAMYWYRQDPGQGLRLIYYSQIVNDFQKGDIAEGYSVSREKKESFPLTVTSAQKNPTAFYLCASSTLRRGIADTQYFGPGTRLTVL.

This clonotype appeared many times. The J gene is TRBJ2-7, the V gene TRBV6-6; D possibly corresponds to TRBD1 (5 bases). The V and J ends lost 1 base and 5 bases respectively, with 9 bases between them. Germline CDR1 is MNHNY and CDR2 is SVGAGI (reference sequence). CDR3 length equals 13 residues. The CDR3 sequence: CASSYLGVDEQYV. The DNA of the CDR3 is TGTGCCAGCAGTTACTTAGGGGTGGACGAGCAGTACGTC.

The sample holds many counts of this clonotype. In nucleotides, the CDR3 is TGTGCCAGCAGCCGATCACAGGGGGCGATGGTGTTTTTT. Translating gives CASSRSQGAMVFF. The chain is built from TRBV7-2 and TRBJ2-2; 9 nucleotides agree with TRBD1. This CDR3 spans 13 amino acids. CDR1 SGHTA and CDR2 FQGNSA come from the germline V gene. Losses at the gene ends were 5 bases for V and 15 bases for J; bases not matched to a gene: 10.

This CDR3 is CASSPQQANSGNTIYF. The CDR3 bases are TGTGCCAGCAGTCCACAACAGGCGAACTCTGGAAACACCATATATTTT. The chain employs TRBV12-3 or TRBV12-4 and TRBJ1-3; TRBD1 is a possible D gene (5 bases). V was shortened by 5 bases and J by 0 bases, with 14 bases between the two germline ends. The CDR3 covers 16 residues.

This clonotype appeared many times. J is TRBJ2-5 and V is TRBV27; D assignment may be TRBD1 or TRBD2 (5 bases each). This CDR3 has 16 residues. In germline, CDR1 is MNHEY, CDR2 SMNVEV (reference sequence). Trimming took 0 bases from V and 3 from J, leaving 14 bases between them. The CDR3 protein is CASSLSIGTEEETQYF. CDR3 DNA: TGTGCCAGCAGTTTATCGATCGGGACGGAGGAAGAGACCCAGTACTTC.